This passage covers 3 T cell receptor beta chains from one sample sequenced in a study of post-analysis software for immune sequencing data. Study conclusions and caveats: Relative to controls, patients had 4 or 5 TRBV segments at higher frequency, with TRBV5-6, TRBV5-1 and TRBV20-1 among these.

Their cognate antigens are unknown. Libraries were made from TCR beta cDNA, and they carried unique molecular identifiers. TCRdb reprocessed the PCR reads via MiXCR and lists one record per CDR3 protein. There are 750,000 to 950,000 distinct CDR3 sequences in the sample; about 50% occur only once, and 4.6% lies in the top ten. The specimen was blood. These receptors were taken from a girl aged 5-17 years with multiple sclerosis.

This chain uses TRBV5-6 with TRBJ2-2; D might be TRBD2 (5 bases). Per the germline V gene, CDR1 is SGHDT and CDR2 is YYEEEE. This CDR3 contains 16 residues. The V end lost 5 bases, the J end lost 5 bases, and 19 bases lay between the germline ends. CDR3 sequence (DNA): TGTGCCAGCAGTTTAGAGGGAGTAGATACGACCGGGGAGCTGTTTTTT. It yields the protein CASSLEGVDTTGELFF.

This clonotype was seen a few times. CDR3 region: CSASRGGQGTDTQYF. For the CDR3, the DNA is TGCAGTGCCAGTAGGGGGGGACAGGGGACAGATACGCAGTATTTT. The chain is built from TRBV20-1 and TRBJ2-3, with TRBD1 matching 10 bases. V dropped 6 bases and J dropped 3; count of bases not matched to a gene: 9. This CDR3 contains 15 residues. Germline-derived CDR1 and CDR2 are DFQATT and SNEGSKA (reference sequence).

The table lists this clonotype with a few counts. The CDR3 coding sequence is TGCGCCAGCAGCCAAGAAGTCCCCCTAGCGGGAGCTTACAATGAGCAGTACTTC. It specifies CASSQEVPLAGAYNEQYF. The chain carries TRBV4-1 and TRBJ2-7; 10 bases are shared with TRBD2. Germline CDR1 is MGHRA and CDR2 is YSYEKL. V gave up 0 bases and J gave up 7 bases; unmatched junction bases: 15. This CDR3 has 18 amino acids.